This record concerns one T cell receptor (beta chain) sequence. Its antigen is still unknown. The data are from a study of monozygotic twins with inflammatory bowel disease. Study observations and caveats: Limited statistical power may explain no repertoire similarity difference between concordant and discordant twins. IBD patients showed reduced TCRbeta diversity (inverse Simpson) versus healthy co-twins.

There were eight separate reactions per sample in which cDNA was made. TCRdb derives one entry per CDR3 protein from the 5' RACE reads, leaving out DNA. The sample has 200,000 to 250,000 distinct CDR3 sequences. The CDR3 loop spans 11 amino acids. CDR1 is SEHNR and CDR2 is FQNEAQ in the germline V gene (reference sequence). The chain recombines TRBV7-9 with TRBJ2-1. Sequencing was done on a sample of blood. The sequence was obtained from a human donor with ulcerative colitis or Crohn's disease, or a healthy co-twin of an affected twin (not recorded which). CDR3 sequence reads: CASSLGNEQFF.